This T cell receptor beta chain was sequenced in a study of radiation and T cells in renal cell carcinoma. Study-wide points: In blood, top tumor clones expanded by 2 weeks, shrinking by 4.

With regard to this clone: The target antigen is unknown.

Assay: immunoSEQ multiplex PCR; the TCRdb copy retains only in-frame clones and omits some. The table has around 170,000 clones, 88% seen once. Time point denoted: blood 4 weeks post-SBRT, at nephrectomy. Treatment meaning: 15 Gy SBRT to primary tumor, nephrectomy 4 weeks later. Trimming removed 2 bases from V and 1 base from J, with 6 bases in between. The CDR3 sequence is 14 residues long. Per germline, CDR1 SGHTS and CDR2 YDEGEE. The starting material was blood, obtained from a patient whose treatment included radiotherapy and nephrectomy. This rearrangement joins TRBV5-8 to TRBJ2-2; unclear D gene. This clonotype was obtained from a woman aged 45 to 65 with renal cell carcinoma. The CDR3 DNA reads TGTGCCAGCAGCTTACGAAGGAACACCGGGGAGCTGTTTTTT. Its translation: CASSLRRNTGELFF.